Given below is one TCR beta chain in context. There is no known antigen for this receptor. No much larger clone is present one base from it, and per-base qualities are unavailable. Sequencing instrument: Illumina NovaSeq 6000. TCRalpha and TCRbeta cDNA libraries were constructed by 5'RACE with constant-segment primers, with sample barcodes and unique molecular identifiers being introduced. RNA was extracted from every sample with Trizol reagent. The libraries were amplified in two PCR steps, and the second step added a second sample barcode and Illumina TruSeq adapters. Libraries were sequenced on an Illumina NovaSeq with 2 x 150 bp paired-end reads. In the authors' own workflow: Demultiplexing of reads and collapsing into UMI-guided consensus sequences were performed with migec v1.2.7. Using mixcr v2.1.11, the UMI consensuses were aligned to TRA and TRB V and J templates and assembled into clonotypes. Clonotypes were classified as expanded or contracted when called significant by both edgeR and NoisET, with noise models trained on biological replicates. For edgeR calls, the thresholds were a false discovery rate-adjusted p below 0.01 and a log2 fold-change of 1. As an exploratory analysis of dynamics, max-normalized trajectories of the 1000 most abundant clonotypes were examined with PCA combined with hierarchical clustering. The CD4 or CD8 phenotype of responding clones was assigned using the separately sequenced CD4+ and CD8+ repertoires. The public reads were reanalyzed by TCRdb: fastp trimming at Q25, MiXCR alignment, in-frame beta chains only. A single entry per CDR3 protein holds the most common genes and DNA from its merged rows. The V and J calls, along with clone size, are taken from TCRdb and not from the paper's own processing. For this sample the table gives some 40,000 distinct CDR3 sequences, of which roughly 8% were detected only once. The ten largest account for approximately 1.5% of the sample.

From its cysteine to its phenylalanine, the CDR3 spans 13 amino acids. CDR3 DNA is the only sequence kept; it has 39 bases, read in frame from the first base. CDR1 and CDR2, per the germline V gene, are SGHTA and FQGNSA. Cut back by 7 bases and 2 bases, the V and J ends lie 11 bases apart. The data belong to a study of T-cell memory formation after mild COVID-19 (dated by TCRdb to the early 2020s). At the level of the whole study: TCR sequence clusters from the two donors were largely donor specific. In a couple of donors, T-cell clones that expanded and contracted after mild COVID-19 were followed by sequencing TCRalpha and TCRbeta repertoires longitudinally. The cohort was made up of two young adult volunteers, one female and one male, who were previously healthy. Results the study describes overall, beyond this receptor: Contracting CD4+ clones appeared mostly in the CM and EM memory subsets, whereas CD8+ clones were enriched in EMRA. SARS-CoV-2 specificity of the second-wave clones peaking on day 37 was not confirmed. Some responding clones were detected in pre-infection memory, suggesting pre-existing cross-reactive memory T cells joined the SARS-CoV-2 response. Only two mild cases were covered in the study, and larger cohorts including severe cases with pre-infection samples were considered necessary. Balanced CD4/CD8 phenotypes were observed for clones contracting from day 15 to 85, whereas a bias towards CD4+ was observed for a second wave of clones expanding from day 15 to 37.

Ficoll-Paque density gradient centrifugation was used to isolate PBMCs. The sample comprised PBMCs or a T cell subset sorted from them (not recorded which). The sequence came from a man aged 18 to 29 who had mild COVID-19 (a few samples of this study predate the infection). The sample titles of this study are shuffled in the database, so cell type and time point are left out; the donor was told from shared clones. The sequence joins TRBV7-2 to TRBJ1-1; no D gene can be assigned with confidence. The bases read TGTGCCAGCATCATGACCCGTAACACTGAAGCTTTCTTT. Its amino acids are CASIMTRNTEAFF.